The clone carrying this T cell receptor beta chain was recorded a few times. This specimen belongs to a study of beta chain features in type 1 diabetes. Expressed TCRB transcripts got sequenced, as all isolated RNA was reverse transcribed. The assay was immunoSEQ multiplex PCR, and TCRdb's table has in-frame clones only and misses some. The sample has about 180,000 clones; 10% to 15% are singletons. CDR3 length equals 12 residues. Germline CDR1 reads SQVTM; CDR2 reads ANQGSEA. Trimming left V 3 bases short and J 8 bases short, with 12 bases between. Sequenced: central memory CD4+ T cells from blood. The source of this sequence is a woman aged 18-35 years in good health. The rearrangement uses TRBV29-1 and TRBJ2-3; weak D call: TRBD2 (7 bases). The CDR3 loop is CSVDREGGTQYF. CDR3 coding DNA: TGCAGCGTTGACAGGGAGGGGGGTACGCAGTATTTT.